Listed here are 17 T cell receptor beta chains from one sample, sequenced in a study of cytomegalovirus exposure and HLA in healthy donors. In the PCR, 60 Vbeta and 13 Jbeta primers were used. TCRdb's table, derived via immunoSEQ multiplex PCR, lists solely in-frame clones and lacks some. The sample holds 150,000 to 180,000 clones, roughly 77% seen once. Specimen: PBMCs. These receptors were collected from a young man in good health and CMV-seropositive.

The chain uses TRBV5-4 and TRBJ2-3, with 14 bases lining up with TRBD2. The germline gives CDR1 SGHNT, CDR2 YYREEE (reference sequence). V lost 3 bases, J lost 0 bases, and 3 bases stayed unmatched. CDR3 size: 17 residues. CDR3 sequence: CASSSGLAGVSTDTQYF. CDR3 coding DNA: TGTGCCAGCAGCTCGGGACTAGCGGGGGTTAGCACAGATACGCAGTATTTT.

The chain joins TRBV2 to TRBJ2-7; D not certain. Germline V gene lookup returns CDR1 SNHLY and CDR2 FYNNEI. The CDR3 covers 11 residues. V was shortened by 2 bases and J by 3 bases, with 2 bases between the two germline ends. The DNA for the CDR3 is TGTGCCAGCAGTGAACGCTACGAGCAGTACTTC. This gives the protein CASSERYEQYF.

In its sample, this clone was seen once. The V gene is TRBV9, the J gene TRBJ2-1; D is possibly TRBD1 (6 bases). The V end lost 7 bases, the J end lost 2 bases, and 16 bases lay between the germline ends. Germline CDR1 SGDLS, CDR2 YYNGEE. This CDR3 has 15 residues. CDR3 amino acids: CASRRGGNAYNEQFF. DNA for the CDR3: TGTGCCAGCCGCCGAGGGGGAAACGCCTACAATGAGCAGTTCTTC. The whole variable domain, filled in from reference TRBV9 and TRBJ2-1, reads DSGVTQTPKHLITATGQRVTLRCSPRSGDLSVYWYQQSLDQGLQFLIQYYNGEERAKGNILERFSAQQFPDLHSELNLSSLELGDSALYFCASRRGGNAYNEQFFGPGTRLTVL.

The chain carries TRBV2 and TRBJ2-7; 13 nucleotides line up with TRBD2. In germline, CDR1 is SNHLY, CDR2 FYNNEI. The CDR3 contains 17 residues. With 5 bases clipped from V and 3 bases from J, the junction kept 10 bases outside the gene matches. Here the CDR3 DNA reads TGTGCCAGCAGTCCTCTCACTAGCGGGGGGGGAAGCTACGAGCAGTACTTC. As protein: CASSPLTSGGGSYEQYF.

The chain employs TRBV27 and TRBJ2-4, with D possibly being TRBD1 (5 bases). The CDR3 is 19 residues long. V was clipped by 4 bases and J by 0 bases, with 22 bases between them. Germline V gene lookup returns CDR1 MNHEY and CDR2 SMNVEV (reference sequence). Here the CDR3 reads CASSWATGRAVEAKNIQYF. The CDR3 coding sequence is TGTGCCAGCAGTTGGGCGACTGGCAGGGCTGTAGAAGCCAAAAACATTCAGTACTTC.

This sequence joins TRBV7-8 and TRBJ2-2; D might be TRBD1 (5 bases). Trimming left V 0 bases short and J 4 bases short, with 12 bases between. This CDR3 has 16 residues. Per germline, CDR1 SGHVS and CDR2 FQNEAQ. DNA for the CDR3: TGTGCCAGCAGCTTAGCGCTTAGGGGAAGCACCGGGGAGCTGTTTTTT. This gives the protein CASSLALRGSTGELFF. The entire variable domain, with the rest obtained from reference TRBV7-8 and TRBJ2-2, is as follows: GAGVSQSPRYKVAKRGQDVALRCDPISGHVSLFWYQQALGQGPEFLTYFQNEAQLDKSGLPSDRFFAERPEGSVSTLKIQRTQQEDSAVYLCASSLALRGSTGELFFGEGSRLTVL.

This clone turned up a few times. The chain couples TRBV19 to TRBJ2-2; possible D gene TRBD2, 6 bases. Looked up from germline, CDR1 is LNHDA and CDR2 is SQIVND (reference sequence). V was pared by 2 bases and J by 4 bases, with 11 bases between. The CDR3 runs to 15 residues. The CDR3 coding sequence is TGTGCCAGTAGTATATGGGCTAGCGTCACCGGGGAGCTGTTTTTT. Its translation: CASSIWASVTGELFF.

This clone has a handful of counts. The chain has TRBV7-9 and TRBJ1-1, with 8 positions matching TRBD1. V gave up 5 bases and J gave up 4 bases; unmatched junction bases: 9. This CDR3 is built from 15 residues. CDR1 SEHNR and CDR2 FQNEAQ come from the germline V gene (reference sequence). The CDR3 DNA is TGTGCCAGCAGCCCCCCGACAGGGGATGGCACTGAAGCTTTCTTT. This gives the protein CASSPPTGDGTEAFF.

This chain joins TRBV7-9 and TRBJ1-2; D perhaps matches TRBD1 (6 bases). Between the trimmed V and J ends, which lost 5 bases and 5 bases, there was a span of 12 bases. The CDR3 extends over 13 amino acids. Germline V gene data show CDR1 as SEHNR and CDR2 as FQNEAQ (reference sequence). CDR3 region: CASSQTGIYGYTF. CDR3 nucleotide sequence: TGTGCCAGCAGCCAAACAGGGATTTATGGCTACACCTTC.

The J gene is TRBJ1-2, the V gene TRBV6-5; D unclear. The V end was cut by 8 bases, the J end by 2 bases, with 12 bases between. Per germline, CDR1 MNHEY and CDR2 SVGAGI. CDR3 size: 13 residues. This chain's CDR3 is CASSAGRNYGYTF. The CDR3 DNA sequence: TGTGCCAGCTCGGCAGGCCGCAACTATGGCTACACCTTC.

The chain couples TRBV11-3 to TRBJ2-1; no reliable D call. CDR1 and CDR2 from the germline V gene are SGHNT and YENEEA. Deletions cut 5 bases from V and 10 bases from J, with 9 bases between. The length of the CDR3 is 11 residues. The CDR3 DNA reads TGTGCCAGCAGCAAGACTGGGGAGCAGTTCTTC. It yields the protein CASSKTGEQFF.

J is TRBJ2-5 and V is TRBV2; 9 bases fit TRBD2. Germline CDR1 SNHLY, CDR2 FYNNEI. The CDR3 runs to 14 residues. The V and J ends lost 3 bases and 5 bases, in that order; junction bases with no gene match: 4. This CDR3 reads CASSEPSGVETQYF. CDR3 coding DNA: TGTGCCAGCAGTGAGCCTAGCGGGGTTGAGACCCAGTACTTC.

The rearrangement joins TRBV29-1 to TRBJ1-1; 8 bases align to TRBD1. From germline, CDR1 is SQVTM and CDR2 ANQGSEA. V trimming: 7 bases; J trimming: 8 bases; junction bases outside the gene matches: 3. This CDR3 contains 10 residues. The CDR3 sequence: CSAGQGEAFF. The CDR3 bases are TGCAGCGCCGGACAGGGCGAAGCTTTCTTT.

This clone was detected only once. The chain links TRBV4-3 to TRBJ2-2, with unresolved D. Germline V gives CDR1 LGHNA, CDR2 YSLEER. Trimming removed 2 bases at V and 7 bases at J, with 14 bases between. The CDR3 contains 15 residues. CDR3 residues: CASSQLLTWSGELFF. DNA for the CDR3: TGCGCCAGCAGCCAACTCCTGACGTGGAGCGGGGAGCTGTTTTTT.

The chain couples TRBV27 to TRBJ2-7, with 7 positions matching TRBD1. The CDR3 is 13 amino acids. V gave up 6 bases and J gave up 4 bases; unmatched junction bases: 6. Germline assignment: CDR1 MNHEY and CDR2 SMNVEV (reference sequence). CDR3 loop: CASSLTGMYEQYF. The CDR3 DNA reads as TGTGCCAGCAGCCTGACAGGGATGTACGAGCAGTACTTC.

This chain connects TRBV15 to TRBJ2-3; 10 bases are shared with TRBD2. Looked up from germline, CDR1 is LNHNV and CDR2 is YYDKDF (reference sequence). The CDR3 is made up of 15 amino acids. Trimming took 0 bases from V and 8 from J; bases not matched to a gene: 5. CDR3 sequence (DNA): TGTGCCACCAGCAGAGAACTAGCGGGACGGGCTACGCAGTATTTT. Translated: CATSRELAGRATQYF.

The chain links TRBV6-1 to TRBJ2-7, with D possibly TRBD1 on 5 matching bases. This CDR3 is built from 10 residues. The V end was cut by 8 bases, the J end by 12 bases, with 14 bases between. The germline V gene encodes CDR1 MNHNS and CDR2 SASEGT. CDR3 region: CASYGAFWYF. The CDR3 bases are TGTGCCAGCTATGGGGCTTTTTGGTACTTC.